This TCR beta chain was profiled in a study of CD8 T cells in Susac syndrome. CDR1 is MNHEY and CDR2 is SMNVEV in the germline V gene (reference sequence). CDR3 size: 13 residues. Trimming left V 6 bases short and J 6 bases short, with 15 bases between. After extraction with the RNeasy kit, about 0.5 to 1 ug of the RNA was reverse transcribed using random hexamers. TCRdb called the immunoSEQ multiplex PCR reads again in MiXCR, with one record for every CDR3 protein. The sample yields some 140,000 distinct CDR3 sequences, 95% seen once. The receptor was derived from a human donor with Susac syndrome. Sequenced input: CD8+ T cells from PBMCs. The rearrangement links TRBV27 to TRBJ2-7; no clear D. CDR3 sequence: CASSKLPPLEQYF. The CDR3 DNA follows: TGTGCCAGCAGCAAGCTCCCGCCCCTCGAGCAGTACTTC.